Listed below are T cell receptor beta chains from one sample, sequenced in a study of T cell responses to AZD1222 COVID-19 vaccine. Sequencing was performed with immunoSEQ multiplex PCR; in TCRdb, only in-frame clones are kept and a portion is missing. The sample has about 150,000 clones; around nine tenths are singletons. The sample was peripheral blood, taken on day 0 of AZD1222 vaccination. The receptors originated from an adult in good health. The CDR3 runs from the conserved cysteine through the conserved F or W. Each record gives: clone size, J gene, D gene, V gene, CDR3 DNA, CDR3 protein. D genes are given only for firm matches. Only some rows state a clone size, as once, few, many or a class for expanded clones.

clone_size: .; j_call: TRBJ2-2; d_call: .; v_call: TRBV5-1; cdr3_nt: TGCGCCAGCAGCTTGGCCCAGTCCACCGGGGAGCTGTTTTTT; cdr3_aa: CASSLAQSTGELFF
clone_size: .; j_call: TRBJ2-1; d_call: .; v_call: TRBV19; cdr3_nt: TGTGCCAGTAGTATAGATCTCGGATACAATGAGCAGTTCTTC; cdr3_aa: CASSIDLGYNEQFF
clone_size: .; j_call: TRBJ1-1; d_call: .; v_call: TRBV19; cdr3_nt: TGTGCCAGTAGTCTCTGGGGGGGGAACACTGAAGCTTTCTTT; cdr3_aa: CASSLWGGNTEAFF
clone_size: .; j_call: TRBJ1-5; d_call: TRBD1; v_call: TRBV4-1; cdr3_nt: TGCGCCAGCAGCCAATCGGGACAGGGGATCAATCAGCCCCAGCATTTT; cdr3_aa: CASSQSGQGINQPQHF
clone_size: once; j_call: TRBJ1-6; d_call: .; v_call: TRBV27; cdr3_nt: TGTGCCAGCAGTCCGCCAAGGGAACCCCTCCACTTT; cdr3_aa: CASSPPREPLHF
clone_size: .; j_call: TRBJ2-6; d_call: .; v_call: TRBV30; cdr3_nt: TGTGCCTGGAGTGCCCCGCAGGGAAGAGTTGTGGCTGGGGCCAACGTCCTGACTTTC; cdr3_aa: CAWSAPQGRVVAGANVLTF
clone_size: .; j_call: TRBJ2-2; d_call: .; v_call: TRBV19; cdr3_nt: TGTGCCAGTAGGCTGGGCGTTTGGGCAGACACCGGGGAGCTGTTTTTT; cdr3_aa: CASRLGVWADTGELFF
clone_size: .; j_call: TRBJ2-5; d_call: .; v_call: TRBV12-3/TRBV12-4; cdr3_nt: TGTGCCAGCAGTCCCTCTAGGGAGACCCAGTACTTC; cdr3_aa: CASSPSRETQYF
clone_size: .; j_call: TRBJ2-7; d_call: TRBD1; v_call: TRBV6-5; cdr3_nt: TGTGCCAGCAGTTCCCTCGGGACAGGGATCCACGAGCAGTACTTC; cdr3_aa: CASSSLGTGIHEQYF
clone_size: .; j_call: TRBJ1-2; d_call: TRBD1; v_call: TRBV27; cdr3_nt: TGTGCCAGCAGTTTATCCGGGCAGGGGGCTGTATATGGCTACACCTTC; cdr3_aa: CASSLSGQGAVYGYTF